The 22 T cell receptor beta chains reported below all come from one sample, sequenced in a study of molecular identifiers for immune sequencing clone quantification. Each CDR3 protein is one row after TCRdb ran MiXCR on the PCR reads. The table records more than 450,000 distinct CDR3 sequences, roughly 25% of them present only once. The sequenced sample was naive CD8+ T cells from blood, with Jurkat cell RNA spiked in. Subset reported: FACS-sorted CD8+CD4-CCR7+CD45RA+ naive T cells. The receptors originated from a human donor in good health. Some libraries in this study had Jurkat cell RNA spiked in.

The chain recombines TRBV19 with TRBJ2-7; D perhaps matches TRBD1 (6 bases). Germline assignment: CDR1 LNHDA and CDR2 SQIVND (reference sequence). CDR3 length: 14 amino acids. Trimming pared 4 bases from V and 6 bases from J, leaving 16 bases between. The CDR3 spells CASSKVAGDIEQYF. The CDR3 DNA reads TGTGCCAGTAGTAAAGTTGCAGGGGACATCGAGCAGTACTTC.

This clonotype was counted many times. The rearrangement links TRBV7-9 to TRBJ2-5, with D perhaps TRBD1 (6 bases). In germline, CDR1 is SEHNR, CDR2 FQNEAQ (reference sequence). This CDR3 comprises 13 residues. Trimming pared 5 bases from V and 3 bases from J, leaving 10 bases between. CDR3 sequence (DNA): TGTGCCAGCAGCCCCCGGACAGAAGAGACCCAGTACTTC. This translates into CASSPRTEETQYF.

This clonotype was seen only a few times. The genes are TRBV4-1 and TRBJ1-2, with TRBD1 identical over 10 bases. The CDR3 is 16 amino acids. J lost 3 bases, V lost 3 bases, and 7 bases had no gene match. In germline, CDR1 is MGHRA, CDR2 YSYEKL. CDR3 DNA: TGCGCCAGCAGCCACCCAGGACAGGGGGGAGACTATGGCTACACCTTC. This encodes CASSHPGQGGDYGYTF.

The J gene is TRBJ2-3, the V gene TRBV7-9, with 7 bases fitting TRBD2. Trimming removed 5 bases from V and 10 bases from J; junction bases left unmatched: 6. Germline V gene sequence: CDR1 SEHNR, CDR2 FQNEAQ (reference sequence). CDR3 size: 12 residues. The CDR3 sequence: CASSGLAEAQYF. CDR3 nucleotide sequence: TGTGCCAGCAGCGGGCTAGCGGAGGCGCAGTATTTT.

V and J are TRBV4-1 and TRBJ1-1; D not resolved. Trimming shortened V by 1 base and J by 8 bases, and 11 bases separated the two germline ends. The germline CDR1 and CDR2 sequences are MGHRA and YSYEKL. The CDR3 has 13 amino acids. The CDR3 DNA sequence: TGCGCCAGCAGCCAAGGGAGAGGTGGGGAAGCTTTCTTT. This gives the protein CASSQGRGGEAFF.

On this clonotype itself: The CDR3 carries no conserved terminal phenylalanine or tryptophan, so it likely arises from a read error. The chain links TRBV4-3 to TRBJ2-7; possibly TRBD1 for D (6 bases). CDR1 LGHNA and CDR2 YSLEER come from the germline V gene. The CDR3 is 15 amino acids. The V end lost 4 bases, the J end lost 1 base, and 14 bases lay between the germline ends. DNA of the CDR3: TGCGCCAGCAGCCTTGGCGTACAGGGATCCTACGAGCAGTACCTC. This encodes CASSLGVQGSYEQYL.

Only a few counts were recorded for this clonotype. Germline and junction disagree at one end, which may indicate a read error. The chain joins TRBV7-6 to TRBJ1-3; TRBD1 agrees at 7 bases. In germline, CDR1 is SGHVS, CDR2 FNYEAQ. CDR3 length equals 13 residues. The CDR3 nucleotides are TGTGCCAGCAGCACGACAGGGATCGACACCGTATATTTT. It encodes CASSTTGIDTVYF.

Concerning this clonotype: A much larger clone lies a single base off, so this may be a read error. The V and J genes are TRBV7-9 and TRBJ1-1; no clear D gene. V was trimmed by 5 bases and J by 1 base, leaving 8 bases between them. Germline CDR1 is SEHNR and CDR2 is FQNEAQ (reference sequence). This CDR3 has 13 amino acids. CDR3 sequence reads: CASSRRQNTEAFF. CDR3 coding DNA: TGTGCCAGCAGCCGTAGACAGAACACTGAAGCTTTCTTT.

This chain connects TRBV19 to TRBJ2-2; D is perhaps TRBD1 (6 bases). This CDR3 is 11 amino acids long. The V end was cut by 7 bases, the J end by 10 bases, with 10 bases between. The germline V gene encodes CDR1 LNHDA and CDR2 SQIVND (reference sequence). The CDR3 bases are TGTGCCAGTACCCAGGGGCCGGAGCTGTTTTTT. It encodes CASTQGPELFF.

In its sample, this clonotype was seen many times. The chain couples TRBV24-1 to TRBJ2-4; TRBD1 aligns across 7 bases. The germline gives CDR1 KGHDR, CDR2 SFDVKD. The CDR3 is 17 amino acids. The ends lost 4 bases at V and 1 base at J; junction bases unmatched: 9. DNA for the CDR3: TGTGCCACCAGTGACGAAGGGACAGCCCTGGCCAAAAACATTCAGTACTTC. Translating gives CATSDEGTALAKNIQYF.

This clonotype was observed many times. The chain joins TRBV7-6 to TRBJ2-7; D may correspond to TRBD1 or TRBD2 (5 bases each). In germline, CDR1 is SGHVS, CDR2 FNYEAQ. Trimming left V 8 bases short and J 0 bases short, with 11 bases between. The CDR3 is 13 amino acids. CDR3 sequence: CASGGGSSYEQYF. For the CDR3, the DNA is TGTGCCAGCGGGGGTGGGAGCTCCTACGAGCAGTACTTC.

A few counts support this clonotype. The gene calls are TRBV29-1 and TRBJ1-1; no clear D. With 5 bases removed from V and 2 bases from J, the gap between germline ends came to 15 bases. The CDR3 covers 14 residues. The germline V gene encodes CDR1 SQVTM and CDR2 ANQGSEA. The chain's CDR3 is CSVLIGGLNTEAFF. For the CDR3, the DNA is TGCAGCGTTCTTATTGGCGGCCTAAACACTGAAGCTTTCTTT.

This clonotype was counted at least ten times. This chain connects TRBV9 to TRBJ1-1; 7 bases are shared with TRBD1. CDR3 size: 15 residues. CDR1 and CDR2 (germline): SGDLS, YYNGEE. V lost 4 bases and J lost 5; bases outside the gene matches: 11. The CDR3 spells CASSPFDREGTEAFF. The CDR3 coding sequence is TGTGCCAGCAGCCCGTTCGACAGGGAGGGGACTGAAGCTTTCTTT.

This clonotype was recorded at least ten times. The chain recombines TRBV7-9 with TRBJ2-7, with a weak D call TRBD1 (7 bases). The CDR3 has 13 amino acids. The V and J ends lost 10 bases and 4 bases respectively, with 17 bases between them. CDR1 and CDR2 (germline): SEHNR, FQNEAQ (reference sequence). CDR3 bases: TGTGCCACCTCAGGGGGGACCCGGTACGAGCAGTACTTC. This gives the protein CATSGGTRYEQYF.

There are a few counts of this clonotype. The CDR3 here is CASSNNNRGYGYTF. In DNA, the CDR3 is TGTGCCAGCAGTAACAATAACAGGGGGTATGGCTACACCTTC. The chain employs TRBV28 and TRBJ1-2, with 8 nucleotides matching TRBD1. Germline V gene lookup returns CDR1 MDHEN and CDR2 SYDVKM. Trimming took 5 bases from V and 5 from J; bases not matched to a gene: 7. The CDR3 contains 14 residues.

Regarding this clonotype: This clone may be a read error of a much larger clone one base away. This chain joins TRBV12-5 and TRBJ1-1; D not resolved. Germline V CDR1 and CDR2: LGHNT, FRNRAP. The CDR3 loop spans 13 amino acids. Trimming stripped 2 bases from V and 6 bases from J, with 10 bases between. The CDR3 protein is CASGLSEDPEAFF. In DNA form, the CDR3 reads TGTGCTAGTGGTTTGAGCGAGGACCCTGAAGCTTTCTTT.

V is TRBV7-9 and J is TRBJ1-4; TRBD1 is a possible D gene (5 bases). Germline V gene data show CDR1 as SEHNR and CDR2 as FQNEAQ (reference sequence). Trimming stripped 5 bases from V and 5 bases from J, with 15 bases between. This CDR3 comprises 15 residues. DNA for the CDR3: TGTGCCAGCAGCCCCCAGGGACCCTGGAATGAAAAACTGTTTTTT. It codes for CASSPQGPWNEKLFF.

This clonotype occurred many times. The chain carries TRBV6-5 and TRBJ2-4; D gene ambiguous. There are 15 residues in the CDR3. Germline V gene sequence: CDR1 MNHEY, CDR2 SVGAGI. The ends were cut back, 5 bases at V and 0 bases at J, with 11 bases in the middle. The CDR3 is CASSDSKLAKNIQYF. The CDR3 region has the DNA TGTGCCAGCAGTGATTCCAAGCTAGCCAAAAACATTCAGTACTTC.

This clonotype was detected a few times. J is TRBJ2-2 and V is TRBV2; a possible D gene is TRBD2 (6 bases). V gave up 10 bases and J gave up 4 bases, with 16 bases separating them. The CDR3 is made up of 14 amino acids. Germline V gene lookup returns CDR1 SNHLY and CDR2 FYNNEI. The DNA of the CDR3 is TGTGCCAACGAAAGGCAGGGAGGCACCGGGGAGCTGTTTTTT. It encodes CANERQGGTGELFF.

This clonotype turned up a few times. The chain couples TRBV6-1 to TRBJ2-1; D call uncertain. This CDR3 is 17 amino acids long. The V end lost 0 bases, the J end lost 0 bases, and 12 bases lay between the germline ends. CDR1 is MNHNS and CDR2 is SASEGT in the germline V gene. The CDR3 here is CASSEALVWSSYNEQFF. The CDR3 nucleotides are TGTGCCAGCAGTGAAGCGCTCGTCTGGAGCTCCTACAATGAGCAGTTCTTC.

This clonotype was detected a few times. The chain joins TRBV11-2 to TRBJ2-7; 14 nucleotides line up with TRBD2. The V gene end was trimmed by 5 bases and the J gene end by 0 bases; junction bases not matched to a gene: 6. The CDR3 runs to 17 residues. Germline CDR1 SGHAT, CDR2 FQNNGV. CDR3 coding DNA: TGTGCCAGCAGCGGACTAGCGGGAGGCCCGAGCTCCTACGAGCAGTACTTC. Its protein product is CASSGLAGGPSSYEQYF.

Only a few counts were recorded for this clonotype. The chain couples TRBV4-1 to TRBJ2-7; D is unclear. This CDR3 contains 16 residues. Germline lookup yields CDR1 MGHRA and CDR2 YSYEKL. V gave up 4 bases and J gave up 4 bases, with 20 bases separating them. The CDR3 is CASSPPNFGWGYEQYF. DNA for the CDR3: TGCGCCAGCAGCCCTCCAAACTTCGGTTGGGGTTACGAGCAGTACTTC.